This T cell receptor (beta chain) was observed in a study of blood T cell repertoires in COVID-19 (dated by TCRdb to about 2020). Regarding the complete study: Samples from collaborators originated in the United States, Italy and Spain and spanned both the acute and convalescent phases of COVID-19. The dataset comprised deeply sampled blood TCRbeta repertoires from subjects exposed to, actively infected with, or recovered from COVID-19. Where available, HLA class I and class II types were obtained from metadata supplied by the sample provider rather than from assay-based typing. Sample metadata almost always included a de-identified subject ID, COVID-19 status, age in years and sex. Samples were obtained from the ongoing ImmuneRACE study (first 160 participants) and from approximately 1,200 subjects provided by 6 global collaborators. The prospective study material was composed of cDNA or gDNA derived from T cells, B-cell-depleted T cells, or PBMCs. The repertoires were made available in a free public database intended to serve as a resource for research on the immune response to SARS-CoV-2.

Study-wide findings and limitations: How much clinical and demographic metadata was included differed by source and by participant, and the metadata was provided uncurated.

Collaborating institutions collected whole blood in K2EDTA tubes following their own protocols. For TCRbeta analysis, collaborators shipped samples as frozen whole blood, isolated PBMCs, or DNA extracted from either of those sample types. Regarding this clone: Its binding antigen is unknown. The input lacks base qualities; no much larger clone sits a single base away.

TCRbeta CDR3 regions were amplified from genomic DNA using the immunoSEQ Assay, a bias-controlled multiplex PCR. Regarding the original processing steps: The number of nucleated cells in each sample was estimated from the amplification of reference gene primers within the assay. To quantify the absolute abundance of each unique TCRbeta CDR3 rearrangement, sequence reads were collapsed and filtered. For each sample, productive Simpson clonality was calculated by taking the square root of Simpson's diversity index across productive rearrangements. What TCRdb holds here is the immuneACCESS table cut down to in-frame rearrangements. Part of the clones is not present; checked against another copy, under half of the missing clones reflect an unresolved V gene, and the others are unexplained. V and J calls and clone size are those listed in that table; D and trimming were worked out from the DNA. The sample table lists around 96,000 clones, more than 90% of them with a count of one. In total, the top ten clones hold around 4.7% of the sample.

V ends up 4 bases short and J 4 bases short, with an unmatched junction base count of 6. The CDR3 holds 14 amino acids from the cysteine to the phenylalanine. The only DNA kept is the CDR3, 42 bases in frame from the first base. CDR1 MGHRA and CDR2 YSYEKL were looked up in the germline V gene. This TCR derives from a human donor with active COVID-19. The donor label of this sample is uncertain. The rearrangement combines TRBV4-1 with TRBJ2-5, and TRBD2 matches 7 of the central bases. Material for sequencing was peripheral blood. The CDR3 amino acid sequence is: CASSPERGGETQYF. The DNA is as follows: TGCGCCAGCAGCCCAGAGCGGGGTGGAGAGACCCAGTACTTC.